This T cell receptor beta chain was captured by sequencing in a study of blood T cell repertoires in COVID-19. Study-wide context: Samples came from the United States, Italy and Spain, spanning acute and convalescent COVID-19. Sources were T cells, B-cell-depleted T cells, or PBMCs; the material itself was cDNA or gDNA.

Trimming left V 4 bases short and J 0 bases short, with 19 bases between. The CDR3 contains 19 residues. Germline CDR1 reads MGHRA; CDR2 reads YSYEKL. Original handling: Using reference gene primer amplification, nucleated cell counts were estimated. Assay used: immunoSEQ multiplex PCR; TCRdb lists only in-frame clones, some missing. For V, J and clone size, that table is used; D and trimming come from the DNA. This sample has 200,000 to 250,000 clones; around 86% occur once, and the top ten carry approximately 1.5%. The specimen was peripheral blood. V gene TRBV4-1 combines with J gene TRBJ2-6; D gene ambiguous. This receptor was taken from a woman in her sixties or seventies who had recovered from COVID-19. The CDR3, as DNA: TGCGCCAGCAGCCCATCACCCTCTTTGGCCAACTCTGGGGCCAACGTCCTGACTTTC. Its protein is CASSPSPSLANSGANVLTF.